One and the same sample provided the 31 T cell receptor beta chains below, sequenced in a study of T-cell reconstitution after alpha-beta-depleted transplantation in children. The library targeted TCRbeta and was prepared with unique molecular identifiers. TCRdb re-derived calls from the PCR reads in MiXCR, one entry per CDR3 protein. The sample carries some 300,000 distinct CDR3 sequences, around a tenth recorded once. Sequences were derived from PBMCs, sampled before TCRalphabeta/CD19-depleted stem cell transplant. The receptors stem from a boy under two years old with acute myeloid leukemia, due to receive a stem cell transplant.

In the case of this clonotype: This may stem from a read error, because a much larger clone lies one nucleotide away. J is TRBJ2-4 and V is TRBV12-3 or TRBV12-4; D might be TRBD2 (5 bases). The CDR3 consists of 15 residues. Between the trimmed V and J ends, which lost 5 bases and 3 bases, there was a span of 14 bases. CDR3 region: CASSSGTKDKNIQYF. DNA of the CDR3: TGTGCCAGCAGTAGCGGTACTAAGGACAAAAACATTCAGTACTTC.

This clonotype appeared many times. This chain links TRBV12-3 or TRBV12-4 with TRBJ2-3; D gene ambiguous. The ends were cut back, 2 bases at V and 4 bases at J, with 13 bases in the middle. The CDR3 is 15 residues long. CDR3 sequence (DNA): TGTGCCAGCAGTTTATCCCAAGATTCCGCAGATACGCAGTATTTT. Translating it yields CASSLSQDSADTQYF.

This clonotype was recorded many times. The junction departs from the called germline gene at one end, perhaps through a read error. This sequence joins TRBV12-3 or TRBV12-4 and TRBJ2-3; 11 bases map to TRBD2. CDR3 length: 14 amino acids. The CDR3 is CASSLAGGRGTQYF. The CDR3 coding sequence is TGTGCCAGCAGTCTAGCGGGGGGACGGGGTACGCAGTATTTT.

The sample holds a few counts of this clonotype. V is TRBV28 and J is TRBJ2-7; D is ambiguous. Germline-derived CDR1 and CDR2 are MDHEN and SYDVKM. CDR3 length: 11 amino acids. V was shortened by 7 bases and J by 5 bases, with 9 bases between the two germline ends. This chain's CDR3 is CASIGFDEQYF. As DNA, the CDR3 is TGTGCCAGCATTGGGTTCGACGAGCAGTACTTC.

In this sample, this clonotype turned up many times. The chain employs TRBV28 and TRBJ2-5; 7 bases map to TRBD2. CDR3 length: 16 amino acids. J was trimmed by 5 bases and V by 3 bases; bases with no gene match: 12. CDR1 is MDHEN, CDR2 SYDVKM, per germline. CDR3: CASSFLSSGAAETQYF. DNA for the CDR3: TGTGCCAGCAGTTTCCTTTCCAGCGGGGCGGCGGAGACCCAGTACTTC.

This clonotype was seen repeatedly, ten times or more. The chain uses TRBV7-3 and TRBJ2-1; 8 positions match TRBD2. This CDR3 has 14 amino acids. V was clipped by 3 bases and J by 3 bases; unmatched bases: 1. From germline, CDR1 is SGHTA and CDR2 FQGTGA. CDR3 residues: CASSFSGDYNEQFF. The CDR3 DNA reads TGTGCCAGCAGCTTTAGCGGGGACTACAATGAGCAGTTCTTC.

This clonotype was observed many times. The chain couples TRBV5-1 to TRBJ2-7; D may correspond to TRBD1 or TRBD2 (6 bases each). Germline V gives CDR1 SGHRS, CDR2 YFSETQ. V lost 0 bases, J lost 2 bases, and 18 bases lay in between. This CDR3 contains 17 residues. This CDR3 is CASSLVGDWRDTYEQYF. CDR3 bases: TGCGCCAGCAGCTTGGTCGGGGACTGGCGGGACACCTACGAGCAGTACTTC.

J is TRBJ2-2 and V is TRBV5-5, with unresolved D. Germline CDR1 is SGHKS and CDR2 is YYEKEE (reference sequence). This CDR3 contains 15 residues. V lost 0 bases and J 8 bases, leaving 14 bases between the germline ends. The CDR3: CASSLEARPRGELFF. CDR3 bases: TGTGCCAGCAGCTTGGAGGCCCGCCCGCGAGGGGAGCTGTTTTTT.

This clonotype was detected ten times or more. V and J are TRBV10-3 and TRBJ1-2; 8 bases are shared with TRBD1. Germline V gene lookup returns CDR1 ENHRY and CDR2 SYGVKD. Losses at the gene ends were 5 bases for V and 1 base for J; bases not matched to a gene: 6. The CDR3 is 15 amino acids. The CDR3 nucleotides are TGTGCCATCAGTATGGGACAGGCATTTAACTATGGCTACACCTTC. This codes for CAISMGQAFNYGYTF.

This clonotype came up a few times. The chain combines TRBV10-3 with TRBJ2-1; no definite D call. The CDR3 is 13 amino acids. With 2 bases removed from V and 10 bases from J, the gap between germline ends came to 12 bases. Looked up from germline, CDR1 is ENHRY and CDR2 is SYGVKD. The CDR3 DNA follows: TGTGCCATCAGTGAGAACCTAGAAAGGGAGCAGTTCTTC. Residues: CAISENLEREQFF.

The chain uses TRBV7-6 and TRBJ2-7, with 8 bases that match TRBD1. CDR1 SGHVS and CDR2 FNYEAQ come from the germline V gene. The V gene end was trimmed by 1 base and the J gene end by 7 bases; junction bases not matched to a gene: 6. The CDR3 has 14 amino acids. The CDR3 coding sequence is TGTGCCAGCAGCTTAGGTCAGGGGGCAGGGGAGCAGTACTTC. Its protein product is CASSLGQGAGEQYF.

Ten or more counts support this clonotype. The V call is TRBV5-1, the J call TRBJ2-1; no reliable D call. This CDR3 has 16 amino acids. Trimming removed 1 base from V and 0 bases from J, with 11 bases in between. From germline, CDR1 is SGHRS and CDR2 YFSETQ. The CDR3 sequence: CASSLIDFSSYNEQFF. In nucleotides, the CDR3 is TGCGCCAGCAGCTTGATTGATTTTAGCTCCTACAATGAGCAGTTCTTC.

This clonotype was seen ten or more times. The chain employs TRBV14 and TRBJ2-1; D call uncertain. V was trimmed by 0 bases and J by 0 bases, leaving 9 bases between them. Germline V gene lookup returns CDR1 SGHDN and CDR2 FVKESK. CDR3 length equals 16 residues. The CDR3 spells CASSQDSGSSYNEQFF. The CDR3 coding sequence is TGTGCCAGCAGCCAAGACTCGGGTAGCTCCTACAATGAGCAGTTCTTC.

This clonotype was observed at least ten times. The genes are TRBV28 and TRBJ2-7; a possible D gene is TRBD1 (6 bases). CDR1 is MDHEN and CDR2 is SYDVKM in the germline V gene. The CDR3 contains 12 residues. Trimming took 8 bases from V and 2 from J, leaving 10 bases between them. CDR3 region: CASQTGAYEQYF. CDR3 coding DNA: TGTGCCAGCCAGACAGGAGCCTACGAGCAGTACTTC. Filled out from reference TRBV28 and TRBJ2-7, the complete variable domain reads DVKVTQSSRYLVKRTGEKVFLECVQDMDHENMFWYRQDPGLGLRLIYFSYDVKMKEKGDIPEGYSVSREKKERFSLILESASTNQTSMYLCASQTGAYEQYFGPGTRLTVT.

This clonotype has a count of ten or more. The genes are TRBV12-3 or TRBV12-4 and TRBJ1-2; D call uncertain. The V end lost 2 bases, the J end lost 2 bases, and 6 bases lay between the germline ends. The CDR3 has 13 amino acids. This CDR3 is CASSLQINYGYTF. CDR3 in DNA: TGTGCCAGCAGTTTACAGATAAACTATGGCTACACCTTC.

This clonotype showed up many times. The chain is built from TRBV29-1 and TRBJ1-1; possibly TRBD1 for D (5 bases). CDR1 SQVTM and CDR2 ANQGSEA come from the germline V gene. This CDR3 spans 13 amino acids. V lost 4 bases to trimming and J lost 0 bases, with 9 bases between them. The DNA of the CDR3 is TGCAGCGTTGCCAGGGTTTTGAACACTGAAGCTTTCTTT. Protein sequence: CSVARVLNTEAFF.

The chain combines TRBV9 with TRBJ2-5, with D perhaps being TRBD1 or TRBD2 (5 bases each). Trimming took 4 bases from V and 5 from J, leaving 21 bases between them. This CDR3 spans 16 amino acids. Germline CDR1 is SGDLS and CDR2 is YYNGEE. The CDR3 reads CASSFQGGGNRETQYF. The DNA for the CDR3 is TGTGCCAGCAGCTTTCAGGGTGGGGGAAATCGGGAGACCCAGTACTTC.

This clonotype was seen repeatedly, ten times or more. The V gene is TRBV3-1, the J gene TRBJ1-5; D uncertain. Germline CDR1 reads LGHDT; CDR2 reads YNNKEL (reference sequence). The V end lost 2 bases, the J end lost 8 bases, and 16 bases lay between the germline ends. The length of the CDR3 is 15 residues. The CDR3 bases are TGTGCCAGCAGCCAACAATCCAATCCACGCGAGCCCCAGCATTTT. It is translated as CASSQQSNPREPQHF.

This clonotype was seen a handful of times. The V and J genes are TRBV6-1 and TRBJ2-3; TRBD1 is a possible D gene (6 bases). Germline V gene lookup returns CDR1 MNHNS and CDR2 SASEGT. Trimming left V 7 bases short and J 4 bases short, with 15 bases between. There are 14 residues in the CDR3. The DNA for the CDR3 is TGTGCCAGCAACAAAGACAGGCGCGCAGATACGCAGTATTTT. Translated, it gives CASNKDRRADTQYF.

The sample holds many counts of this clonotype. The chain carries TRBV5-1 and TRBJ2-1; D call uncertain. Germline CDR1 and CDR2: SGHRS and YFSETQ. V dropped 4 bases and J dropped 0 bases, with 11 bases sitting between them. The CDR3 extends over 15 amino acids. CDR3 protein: CASSLSPSSYNEQFF. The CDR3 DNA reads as TGCGCCAGCAGCCTCTCCCCGAGCTCCTACAATGAGCAGTTCTTC.

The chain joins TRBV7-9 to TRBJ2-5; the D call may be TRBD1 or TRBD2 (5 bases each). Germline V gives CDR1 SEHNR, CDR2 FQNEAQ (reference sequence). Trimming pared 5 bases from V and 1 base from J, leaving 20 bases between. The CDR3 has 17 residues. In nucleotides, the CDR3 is TGTGCCAGCAGCCCCTGGGAGAAGGGGCCGGGCCAAGAGACCCAGTACTTC. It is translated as CASSPWEKGPGQETQYF.

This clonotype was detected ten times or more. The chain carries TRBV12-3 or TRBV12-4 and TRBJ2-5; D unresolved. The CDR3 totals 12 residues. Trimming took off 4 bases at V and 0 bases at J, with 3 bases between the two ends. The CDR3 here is CASSWYQETQYF. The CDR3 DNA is TGTGCCAGCAGTTGGTACCAAGAGACCCAGTACTTC.

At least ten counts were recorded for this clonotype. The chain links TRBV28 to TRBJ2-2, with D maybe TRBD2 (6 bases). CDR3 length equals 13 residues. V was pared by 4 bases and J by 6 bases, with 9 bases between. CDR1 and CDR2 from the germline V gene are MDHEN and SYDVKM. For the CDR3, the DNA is TGTGCCAGCAGTTCGGACTACCCCGGGGAGCTGTTTTTT. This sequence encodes CASSSDYPGELFF.

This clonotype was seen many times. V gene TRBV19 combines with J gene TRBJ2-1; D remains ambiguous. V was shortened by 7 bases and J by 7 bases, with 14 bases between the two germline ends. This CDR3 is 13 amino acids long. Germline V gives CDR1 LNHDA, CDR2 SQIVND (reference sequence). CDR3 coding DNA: TGTGCCAGTAACCGGCAGGAGAGAAATGAGCAGTTCTTC. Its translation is CASNRQERNEQFF.

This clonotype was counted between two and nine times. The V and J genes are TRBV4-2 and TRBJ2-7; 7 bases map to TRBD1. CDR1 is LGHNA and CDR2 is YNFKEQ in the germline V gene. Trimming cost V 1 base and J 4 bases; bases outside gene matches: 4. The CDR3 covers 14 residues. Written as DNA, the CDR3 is TGTGCCAGCAGCCAAGGGGGACAGCAGTACGAGCAGTACTTC. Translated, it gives CASSQGGQQYEQYF.

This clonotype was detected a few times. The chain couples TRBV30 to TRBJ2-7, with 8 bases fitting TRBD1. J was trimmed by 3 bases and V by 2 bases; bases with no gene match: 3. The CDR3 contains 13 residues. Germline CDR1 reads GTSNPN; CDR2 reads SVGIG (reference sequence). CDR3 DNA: TGTGCCTGGAGTCCTGGACAGGGCTACGAGCAGTACTTC. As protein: CAWSPGQGYEQYF. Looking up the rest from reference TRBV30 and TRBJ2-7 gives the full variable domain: SQTIHQWPATLVQPVGSPLSLECTVEGTSNPNLYWYRQAAGRGLQLLFYSVGIGQISSEVPQNLSASRPQDRQFILSSKKLLLSDSGFYLCAWSPGQGYEQYFGPGTRLTVT.

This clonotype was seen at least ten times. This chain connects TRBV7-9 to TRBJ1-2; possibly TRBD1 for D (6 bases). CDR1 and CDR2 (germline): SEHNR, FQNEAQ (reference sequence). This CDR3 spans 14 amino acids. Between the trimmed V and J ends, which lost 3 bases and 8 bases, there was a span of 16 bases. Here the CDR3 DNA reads TGTGCCAGCAGCTTGGCAGGGGAAGGGGGAGGCTACACCTTC. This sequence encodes CASSLAGEGGGYTF.

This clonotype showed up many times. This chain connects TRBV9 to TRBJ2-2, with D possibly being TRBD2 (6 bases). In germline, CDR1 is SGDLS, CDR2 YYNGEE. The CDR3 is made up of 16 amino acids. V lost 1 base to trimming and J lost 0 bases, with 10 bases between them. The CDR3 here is CASSVSGTPNTGELFF. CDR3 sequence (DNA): TGTGCCAGCAGCGTATCCGGGACTCCGAACACCGGGGAGCTGTTTTTT.

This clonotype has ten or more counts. DNA for the CDR3: TGTGCCAGCAGTTTTTCCGAGCAGTACTTC. Encoded protein: CASSFSEQYF. This sequence joins TRBV27 and TRBJ2-7; D is uncertain. The CDR3 loop spans 10 amino acids. Germline CDR1 is MNHEY and CDR2 is SMNVEV (reference sequence). Trimming removed 3 bases from V and 6 bases from J, with 3 bases in between.

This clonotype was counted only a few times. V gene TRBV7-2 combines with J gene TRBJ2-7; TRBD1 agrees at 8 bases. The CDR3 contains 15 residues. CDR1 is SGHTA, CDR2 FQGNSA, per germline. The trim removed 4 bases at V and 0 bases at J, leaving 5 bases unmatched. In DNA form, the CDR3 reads TGTGCCAGCAGCTCAGCCGGGACAGGCTCCTACGAGCAGTACTTC. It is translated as CASSSAGTGSYEQYF.

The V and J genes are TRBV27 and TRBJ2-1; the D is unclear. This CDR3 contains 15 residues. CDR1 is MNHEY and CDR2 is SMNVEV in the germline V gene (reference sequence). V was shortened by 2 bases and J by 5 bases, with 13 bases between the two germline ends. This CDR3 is CASSLAAGLHNEQFF. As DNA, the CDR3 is TGTGCCAGCAGTTTAGCGGCCGGGCTCCACAATGAGCAGTTCTTC.